Included here is one T cell receptor beta chain sequence, with context. Its recognized antigen is unknown. Base qualities are not at hand, and no much larger clone is one base apart. Library preparation employed the immunoSEQ multiplex PCR assay. In its TCRdb copy, this immuneACCESS table keeps in-frame sequences only and misses some clones. Where compared with another copy, unresolved V genes explain less than half of these, and the others have no known cause. For this sample the table gives approximately 58,000 clones, of which 80% to 95% were detected only once. Roughly 1.4% of the sample belongs to the ten largest clones. Relative to germline, V is missing 3 bases and J is missing 8 bases, with 8 bases of the junction outside any gene match. CDR1 SNHLY and CDR2 FYNNEI are derived from the germline V gene. From the cysteine through the phenylalanine, the CDR3 covers 15 amino acids. Of all the DNA, just the CDR3 is kept, 45 bases in frame from base 1.

This sample is part of a study of T cell changes during pregnancy in multiple sclerosis (dated by TCRdb to about 2019). General notes on the study: The study examined how the T cell repertoire changed over the course of pregnancy in women with multiple sclerosis.

The sequences come from peripheral blood, collected in the second trimester of pregnancy. This clonotype was sampled from a female donor with multiple sclerosis, enrolled in a pregnancy study. Recombination connected TRBV2 to TRBJ2-1, with TRBD2 matching 9 junction bases. CDR3 protein: CASSEAGGAFDEQFF. The DNA reads TGTGCCAGCAGTGAGGCGGGGGGGGCGTTCGATGAGCAGTTCTTC.